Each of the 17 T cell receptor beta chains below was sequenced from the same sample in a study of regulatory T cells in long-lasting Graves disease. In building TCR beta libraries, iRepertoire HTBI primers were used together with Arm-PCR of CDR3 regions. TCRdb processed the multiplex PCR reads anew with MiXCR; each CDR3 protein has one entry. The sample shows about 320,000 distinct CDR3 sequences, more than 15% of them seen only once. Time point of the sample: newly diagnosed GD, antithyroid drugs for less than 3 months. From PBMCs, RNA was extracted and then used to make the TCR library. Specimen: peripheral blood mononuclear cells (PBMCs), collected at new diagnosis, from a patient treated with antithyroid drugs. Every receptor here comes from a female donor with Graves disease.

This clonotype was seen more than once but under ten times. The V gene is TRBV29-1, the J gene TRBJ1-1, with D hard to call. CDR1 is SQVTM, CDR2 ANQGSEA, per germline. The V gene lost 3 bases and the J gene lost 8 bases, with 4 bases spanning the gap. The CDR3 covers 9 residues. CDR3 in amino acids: CSVDQEAFF. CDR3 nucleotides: TGCAGCGTTGATCAAGAAGCTTTCTTT.

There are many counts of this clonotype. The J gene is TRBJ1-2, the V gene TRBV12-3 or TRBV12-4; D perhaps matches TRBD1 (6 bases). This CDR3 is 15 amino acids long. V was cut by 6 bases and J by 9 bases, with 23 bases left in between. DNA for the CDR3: TGTGCCAGCAGGCCGACCCCCGAGGGGGTGGTTCGCTACACCTTC. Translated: CASRPTPEGVVRYTF.

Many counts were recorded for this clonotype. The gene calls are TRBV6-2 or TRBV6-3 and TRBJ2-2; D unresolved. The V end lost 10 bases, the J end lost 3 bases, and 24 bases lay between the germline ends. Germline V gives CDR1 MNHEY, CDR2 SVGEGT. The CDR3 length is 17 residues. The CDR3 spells CATLDGRPSQDTGELFF. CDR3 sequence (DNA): TGTGCCACCCTAGACGGACGGCCTTCTCAAGACACCGGGGAGCTGTTTTTT.

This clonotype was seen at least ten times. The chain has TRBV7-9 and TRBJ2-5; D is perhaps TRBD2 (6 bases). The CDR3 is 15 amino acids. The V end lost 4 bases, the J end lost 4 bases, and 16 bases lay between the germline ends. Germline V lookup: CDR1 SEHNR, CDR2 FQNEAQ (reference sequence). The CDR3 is CASSSRDLVPETQYF. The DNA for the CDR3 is TGTGCCAGCAGCTCTCGGGACTTGGTACCAGAGACCCAGTACTTC.

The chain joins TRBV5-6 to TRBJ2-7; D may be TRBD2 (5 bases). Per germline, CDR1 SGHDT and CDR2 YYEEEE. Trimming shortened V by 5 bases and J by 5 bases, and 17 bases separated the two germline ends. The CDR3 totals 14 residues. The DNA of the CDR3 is TGTGCCAGCAGTTCGATCGGGGAAGGGCACGAGCAGTACTTC. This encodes CASSSIGEGHEQYF.

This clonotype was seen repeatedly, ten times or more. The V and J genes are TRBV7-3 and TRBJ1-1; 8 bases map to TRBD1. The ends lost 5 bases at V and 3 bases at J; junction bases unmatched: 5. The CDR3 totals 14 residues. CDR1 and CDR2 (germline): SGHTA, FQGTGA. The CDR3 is CASSLTGADTEAFF. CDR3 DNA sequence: TGTGCCAGCAGCCTGACAGGGGCGGACACTGAAGCTTTCTTT.

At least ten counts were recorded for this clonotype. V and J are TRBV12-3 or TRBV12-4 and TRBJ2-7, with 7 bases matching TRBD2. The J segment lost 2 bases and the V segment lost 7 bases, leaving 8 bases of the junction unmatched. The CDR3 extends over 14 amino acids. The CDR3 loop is CASTPRLATYEQYF. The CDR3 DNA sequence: TGTGCCAGCACCCCCCGACTAGCCACCTACGAGCAGTACTTC.

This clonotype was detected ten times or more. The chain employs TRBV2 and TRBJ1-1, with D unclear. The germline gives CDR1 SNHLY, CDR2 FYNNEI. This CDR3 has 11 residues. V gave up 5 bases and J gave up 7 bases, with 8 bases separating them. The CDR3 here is CASSPLREAFF. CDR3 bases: TGTGCCAGCAGTCCCCTACGTGAAGCTTTCTTT.

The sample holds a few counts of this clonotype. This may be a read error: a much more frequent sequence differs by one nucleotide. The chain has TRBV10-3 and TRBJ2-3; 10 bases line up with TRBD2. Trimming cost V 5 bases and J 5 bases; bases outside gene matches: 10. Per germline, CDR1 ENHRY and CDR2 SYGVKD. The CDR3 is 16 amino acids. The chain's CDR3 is CAISRILAGVQDTQYF. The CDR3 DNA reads TGTGCCATCAGTCGCATTCTAGCGGGAGTGCAAGATACGCAGTATTTT.

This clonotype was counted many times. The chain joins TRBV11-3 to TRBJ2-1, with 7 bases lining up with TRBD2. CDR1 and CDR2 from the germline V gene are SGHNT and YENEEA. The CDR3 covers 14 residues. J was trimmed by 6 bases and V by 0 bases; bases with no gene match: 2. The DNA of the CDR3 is TGTGCCAGCAGCTTAGACCCTAGCGGCAATGAGCAGTTCTTC. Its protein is CASSLDPSGNEQFF.

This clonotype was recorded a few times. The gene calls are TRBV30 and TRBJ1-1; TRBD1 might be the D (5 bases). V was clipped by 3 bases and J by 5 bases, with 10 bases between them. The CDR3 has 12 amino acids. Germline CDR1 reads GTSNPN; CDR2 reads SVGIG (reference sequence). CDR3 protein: CAWRGVRTEAFF. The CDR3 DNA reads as TGTGCCTGGAGAGGGGTAAGGACTGAAGCTTTCTTT.

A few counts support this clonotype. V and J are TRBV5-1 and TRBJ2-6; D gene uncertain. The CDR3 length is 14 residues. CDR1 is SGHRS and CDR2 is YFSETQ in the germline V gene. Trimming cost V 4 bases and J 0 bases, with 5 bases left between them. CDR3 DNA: TGCGCCAGCAGCGGAGACTCTGGGGCCAACGTCCTGACTTTC. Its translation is CASSGDSGANVLTF.

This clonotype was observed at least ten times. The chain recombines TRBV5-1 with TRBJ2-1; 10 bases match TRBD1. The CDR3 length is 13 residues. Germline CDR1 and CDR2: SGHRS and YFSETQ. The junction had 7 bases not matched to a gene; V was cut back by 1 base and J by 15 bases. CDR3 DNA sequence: TGCGCCAGCAGCTTGCTAGGGACAGGGGCGTCGTTCTTC. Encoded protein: CASSLLGTGASFF.

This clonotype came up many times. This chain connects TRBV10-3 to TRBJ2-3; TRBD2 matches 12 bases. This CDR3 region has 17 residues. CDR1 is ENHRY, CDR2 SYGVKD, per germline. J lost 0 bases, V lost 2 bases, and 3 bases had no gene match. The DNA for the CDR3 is TGTGCCATCAGTGAGGGACTAGCGGGATCTAGCACAGATACGCAGTATTTT. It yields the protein CAISEGLAGSSTDTQYF.

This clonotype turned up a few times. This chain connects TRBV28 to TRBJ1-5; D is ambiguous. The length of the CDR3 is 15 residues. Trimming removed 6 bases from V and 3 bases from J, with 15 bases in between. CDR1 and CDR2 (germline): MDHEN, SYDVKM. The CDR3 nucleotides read TGTGCCAGCAGCCCACTTAGGGTGGTCAATCAGCCCCAGCATTTT. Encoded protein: CASSPLRVVNQPQHF.

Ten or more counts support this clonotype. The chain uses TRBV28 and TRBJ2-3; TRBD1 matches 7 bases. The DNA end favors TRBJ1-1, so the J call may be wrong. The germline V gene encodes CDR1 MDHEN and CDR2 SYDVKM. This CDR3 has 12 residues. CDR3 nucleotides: TGTGCCAGCAGCTCAGGGGGAAGGCTAGCTTTCTTT. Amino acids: CASSSGGRLAFF.

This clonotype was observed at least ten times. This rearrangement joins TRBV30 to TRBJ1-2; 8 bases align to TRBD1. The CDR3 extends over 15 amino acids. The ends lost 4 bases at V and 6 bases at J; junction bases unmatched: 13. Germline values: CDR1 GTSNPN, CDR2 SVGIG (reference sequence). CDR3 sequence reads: CAWTIRTGWANGYTF. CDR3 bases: TGTGCCTGGACGATAAGGACAGGGTGGGCGAATGGCTACACCTTC.